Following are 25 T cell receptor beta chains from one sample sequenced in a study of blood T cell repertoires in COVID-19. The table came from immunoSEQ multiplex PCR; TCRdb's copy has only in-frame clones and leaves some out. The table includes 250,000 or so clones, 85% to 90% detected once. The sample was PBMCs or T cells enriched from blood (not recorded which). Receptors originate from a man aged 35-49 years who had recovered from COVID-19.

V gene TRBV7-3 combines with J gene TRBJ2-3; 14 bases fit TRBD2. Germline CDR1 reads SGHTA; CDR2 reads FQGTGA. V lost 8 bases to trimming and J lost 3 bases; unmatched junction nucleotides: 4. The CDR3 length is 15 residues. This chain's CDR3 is CASGLAGGGTDTQYF. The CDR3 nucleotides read TGTGCCAGCGGACTAGCGGGGGGAGGTACAGATACGCAGTATTTT.

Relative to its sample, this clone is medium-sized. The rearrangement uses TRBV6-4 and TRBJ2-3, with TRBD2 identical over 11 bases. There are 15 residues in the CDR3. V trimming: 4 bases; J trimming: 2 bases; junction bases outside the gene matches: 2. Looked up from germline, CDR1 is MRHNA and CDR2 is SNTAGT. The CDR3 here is CASSVSGGATDTQYF. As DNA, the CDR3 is TGTGCCAGCAGTGTTAGCGGGGGGGCCACAGATACGCAGTATTTT.

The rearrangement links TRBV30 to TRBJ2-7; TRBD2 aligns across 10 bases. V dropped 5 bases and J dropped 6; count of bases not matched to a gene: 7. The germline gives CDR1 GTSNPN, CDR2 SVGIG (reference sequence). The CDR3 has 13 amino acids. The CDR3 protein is CAWGQGLAVEQYF. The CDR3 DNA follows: TGTGCCTGGGGGCAAGGACTAGCGGTCGAGCAGTACTTC.

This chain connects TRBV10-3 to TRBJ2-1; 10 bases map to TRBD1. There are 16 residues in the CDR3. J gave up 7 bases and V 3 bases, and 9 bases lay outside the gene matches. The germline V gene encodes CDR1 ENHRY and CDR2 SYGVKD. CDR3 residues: CAISESGTGAWNEQFF. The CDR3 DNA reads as TGTGCCATCAGTGAATCCGGGACAGGGGCGTGGAATGAGCAGTTCTTC.

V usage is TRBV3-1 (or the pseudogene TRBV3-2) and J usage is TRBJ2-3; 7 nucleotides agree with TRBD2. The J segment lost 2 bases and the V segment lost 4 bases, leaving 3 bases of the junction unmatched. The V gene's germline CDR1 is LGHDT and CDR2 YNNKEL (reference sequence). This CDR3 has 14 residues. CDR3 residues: CASSLAGPTDTQYF. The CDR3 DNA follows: TGTGCCAGCAGCCTAGCGGGTCCCACAGATACGCAGTATTTT.

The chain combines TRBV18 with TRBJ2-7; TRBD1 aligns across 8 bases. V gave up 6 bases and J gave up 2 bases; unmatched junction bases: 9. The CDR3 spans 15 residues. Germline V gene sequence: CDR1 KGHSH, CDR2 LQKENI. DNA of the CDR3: TGTGCCAGCTCGAGACCCGGGACAGGAGCCTACGAGCAGTACTTC. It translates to CASSRPGTGAYEQYF.

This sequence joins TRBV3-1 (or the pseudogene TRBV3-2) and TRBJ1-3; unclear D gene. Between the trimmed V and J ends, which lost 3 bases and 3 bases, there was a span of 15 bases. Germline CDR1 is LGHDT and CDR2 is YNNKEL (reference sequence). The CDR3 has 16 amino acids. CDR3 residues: CASSQGPGEGGNTIYF. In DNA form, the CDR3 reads TGTGCCAGCAGCCAGGGTCCCGGGGAAGGTGGAAACACCATATATTTT.

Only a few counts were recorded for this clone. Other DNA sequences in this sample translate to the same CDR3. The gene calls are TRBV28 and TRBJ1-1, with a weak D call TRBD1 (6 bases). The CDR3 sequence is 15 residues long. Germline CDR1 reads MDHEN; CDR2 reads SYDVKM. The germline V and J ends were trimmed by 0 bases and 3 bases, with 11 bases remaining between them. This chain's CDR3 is CASSLWGARDTEAFF. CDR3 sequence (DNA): TGTGCCAGCAGTTTATGGGGGGCGCGGGACACTGAAGCTTTCTTT.

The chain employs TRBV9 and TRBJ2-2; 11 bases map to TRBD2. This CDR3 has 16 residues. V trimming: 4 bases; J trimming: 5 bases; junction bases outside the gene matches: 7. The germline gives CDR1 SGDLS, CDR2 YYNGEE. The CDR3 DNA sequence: TGTGCCAGCAGCCGACGACTAGCGGGAAAAACCGGGGAGCTGTTTTTT. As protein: CASSRRLAGKTGELFF.

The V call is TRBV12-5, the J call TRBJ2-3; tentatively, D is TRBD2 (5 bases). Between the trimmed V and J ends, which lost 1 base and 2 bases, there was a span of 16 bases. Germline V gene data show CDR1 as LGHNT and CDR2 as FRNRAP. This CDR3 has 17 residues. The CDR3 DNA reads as TGTGCTAGTGGTTTGGGAACCGACGGACTTTCCACAGATACGCAGTATTTT. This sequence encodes CASGLGTDGLSTDTQYF.

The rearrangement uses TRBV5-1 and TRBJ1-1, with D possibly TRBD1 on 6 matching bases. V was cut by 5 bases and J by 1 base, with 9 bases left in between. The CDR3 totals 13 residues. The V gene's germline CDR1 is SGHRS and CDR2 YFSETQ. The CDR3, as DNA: TGCGCCAGCAGTGGACAGCCGAACACTGAAGCTTTCTTT. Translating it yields CASSGQPNTEAFF.

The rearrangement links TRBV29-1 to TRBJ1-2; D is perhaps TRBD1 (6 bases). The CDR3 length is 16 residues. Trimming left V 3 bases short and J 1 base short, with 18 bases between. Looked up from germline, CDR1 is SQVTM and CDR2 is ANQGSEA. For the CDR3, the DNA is TGCAGCGTTGAGGGCAACAGGGCCGACCTTAACTATGGCTACACCTTC. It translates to CSVEGNRADLNYGYTF.

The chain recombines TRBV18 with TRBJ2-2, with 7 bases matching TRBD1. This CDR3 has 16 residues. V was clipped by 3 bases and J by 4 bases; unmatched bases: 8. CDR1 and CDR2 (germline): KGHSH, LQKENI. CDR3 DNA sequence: TGTGCCAGCTCACCTATTGACAGGGTTGCCACCGGGGAGCTGTTTTTT. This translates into CASSPIDRVATGELFF.

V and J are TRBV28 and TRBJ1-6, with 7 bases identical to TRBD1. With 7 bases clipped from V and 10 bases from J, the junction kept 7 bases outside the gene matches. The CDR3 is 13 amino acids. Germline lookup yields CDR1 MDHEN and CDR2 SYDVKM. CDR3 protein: CASKGGLGSPLHF. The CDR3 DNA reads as TGTGCCAGCAAAGGGGGCCTGGGCTCACCCCTCCACTTT.

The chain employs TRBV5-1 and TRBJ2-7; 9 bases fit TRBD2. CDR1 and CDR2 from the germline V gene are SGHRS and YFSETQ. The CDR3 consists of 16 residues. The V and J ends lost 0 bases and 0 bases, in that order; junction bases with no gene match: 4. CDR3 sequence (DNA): TGCGCCAGCAGCTTGGATAGCGGGGGAAGCTCCTACGAGCAGTACTTC. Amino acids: CASSLDSGGSSYEQYF.

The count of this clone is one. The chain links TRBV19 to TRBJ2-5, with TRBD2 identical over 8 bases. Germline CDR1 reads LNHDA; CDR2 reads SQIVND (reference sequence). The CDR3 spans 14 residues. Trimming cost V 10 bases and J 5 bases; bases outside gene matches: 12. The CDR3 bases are TGTGCCACACAGCGGGGGTTAACTTCGGAGACCCAGTACTTC. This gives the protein CATQRGLTSETQYF.

DNA of the CDR3: TGTGCCAGTAGTAAGGGAGGTGGCAATCAGCCCCAGCATTTT. Translation: CASSKGGGNQPQHF. This chain connects TRBV19 to TRBJ1-5; D gene uncertain. The length of the CDR3 is 14 residues. Germline CDR1 reads LNHDA; CDR2 reads SQIVND (reference sequence). V was pared by 4 bases and J by 2 bases, with 9 bases between.

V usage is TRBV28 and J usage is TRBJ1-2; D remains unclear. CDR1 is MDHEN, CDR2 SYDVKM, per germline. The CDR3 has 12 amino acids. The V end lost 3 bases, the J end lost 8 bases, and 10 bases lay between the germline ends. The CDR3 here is CASSFSGYGYTF. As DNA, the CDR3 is TGTGCCAGCAGTTTCTCGGGTTACGGCTACACCTTC.

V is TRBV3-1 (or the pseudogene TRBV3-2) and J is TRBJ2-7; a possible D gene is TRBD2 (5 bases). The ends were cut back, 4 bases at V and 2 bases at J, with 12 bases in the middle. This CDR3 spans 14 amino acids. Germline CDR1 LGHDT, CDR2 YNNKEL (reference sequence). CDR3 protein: CASSPPSGTYEQYF. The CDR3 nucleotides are TGTGCCAGCAGCCCTCCCAGCGGCACCTACGAGCAGTACTTC.

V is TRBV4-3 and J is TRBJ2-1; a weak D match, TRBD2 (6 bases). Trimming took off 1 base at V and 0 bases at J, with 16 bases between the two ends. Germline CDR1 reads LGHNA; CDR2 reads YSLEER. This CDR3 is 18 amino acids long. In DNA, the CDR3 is TGCGCCAGCAGCCAAGCCCCCCAGCGGGCAAGCTCCTACAATGAGCAGTTCTTC. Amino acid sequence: CASSQAPQRASSYNEQFF.

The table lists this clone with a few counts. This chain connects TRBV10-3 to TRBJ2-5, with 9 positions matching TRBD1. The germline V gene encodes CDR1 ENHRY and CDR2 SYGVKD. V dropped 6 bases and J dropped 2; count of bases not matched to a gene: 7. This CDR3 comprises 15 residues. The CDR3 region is CAISQTGGGQETQYF. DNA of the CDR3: TGTGCCATCAGCCAGACAGGGGGTGGGCAAGAGACCCAGTACTTC.

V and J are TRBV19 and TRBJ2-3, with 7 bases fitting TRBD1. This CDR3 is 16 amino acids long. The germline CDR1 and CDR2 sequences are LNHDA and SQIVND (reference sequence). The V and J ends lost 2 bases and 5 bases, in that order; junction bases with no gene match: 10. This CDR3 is CASSITPGTDRDTQYF. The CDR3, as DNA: TGTGCCAGTAGTATAACCCCGGGGACAGACAGAGATACGCAGTATTTT.

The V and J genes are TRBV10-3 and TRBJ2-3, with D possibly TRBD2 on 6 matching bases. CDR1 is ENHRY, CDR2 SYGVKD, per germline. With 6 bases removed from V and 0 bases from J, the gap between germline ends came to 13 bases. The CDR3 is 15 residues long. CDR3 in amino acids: CAIRGGLSSTDTQYF. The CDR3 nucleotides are TGTGCCATCAGGGGAGGACTCTCTAGCACAGATACGCAGTATTTT.

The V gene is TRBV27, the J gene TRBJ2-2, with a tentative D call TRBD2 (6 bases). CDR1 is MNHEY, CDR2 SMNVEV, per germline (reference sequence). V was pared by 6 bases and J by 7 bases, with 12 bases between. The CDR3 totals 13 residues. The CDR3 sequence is CASRGGVGGELFF. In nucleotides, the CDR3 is TGTGCCAGCAGGGGGGGAGTCGGCGGGGAGCTGTTTTTT.

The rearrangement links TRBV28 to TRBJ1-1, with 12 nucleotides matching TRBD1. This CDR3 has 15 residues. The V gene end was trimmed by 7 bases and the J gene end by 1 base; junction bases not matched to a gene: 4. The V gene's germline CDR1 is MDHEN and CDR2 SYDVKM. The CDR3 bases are TGTGCCAGCACCCCGGGACAGGGGGCGAACACTGAAGCTTTCTTT. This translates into CASTPGQGANTEAFF.